This entry lists 14 T cell receptor beta chains sequenced from one sample in a study of healthy donors' naive CD4 and CD8 T cells. Each TCR library used about 500 ng of total RNA and a linear amplification protocol. In TCRdb, the reads were re-called with MiXCR into one record per CDR3 protein. The data contain approximately 180,000 distinct CDR3 sequences, around 80% of them seen just once; the ten biggest clones take up 2% to 2.5%. The specimen sequenced was naive CD4+ and CD8+ T cells sorted from blood, pooled from several donors. The receptors here all came from a pool of human donors in good health; the sample pools cells from several healthy donors.

The chain recombines TRBV15 with TRBJ1-1; possibly TRBD1 for D (5 bases). V was pared by 0 bases and J by 4 bases, with 9 bases between. The CDR3 contains 14 residues. Germline V CDR1 and CDR2: LNHNV, YYDKDF (reference sequence). The CDR3: CATSRDQGGTEAFF. The CDR3 bases are TGTGCCACCAGCAGAGATCAGGGAGGCACTGAAGCTTTCTTT.

The chain combines TRBV5-5 with TRBJ1-4, with TRBD1 as a possible D gene (5 bases). Germline assignment: CDR1 SGHKS and CDR2 YYEKEE (reference sequence). The CDR3 runs 14 residues. Trimming took 1 base from V and 13 from J, leaving 17 bases between them. The CDR3 region has the DNA TGTGCCAGCAGCTTGTCCCCGGGTCTCGGGGGACTGTTTTTT. It codes for CASSLSPGLGGLFF. Filled out from reference TRBV5-5 and TRBJ1-4, the complete variable domain reads DAGVTQSPTHLIKTRGQQVTLRCSPISGHKSVSWYQQVLGQGPQFIFQYYEKEERGRGNFPDRFSARQFPNYSSELNVNALLLGDSALYLCASSLSPGLGGLFFGSGTQLSVL.

In nucleotides, the CDR3 is TGCAGCGTTGGAGAGTATGGCTACACCTTC. Encoded protein: CSVGEYGYTF. The chain has TRBV29-1 and TRBJ1-2; no firm D call. Germline loops: CDR1 SQVTM, CDR2 ANQGSEA. Trimming took 4 bases from V and 5 from J, leaving 5 bases between them. This CDR3 has 10 amino acids.

This rearrangement joins TRBV6-1 to TRBJ2-4; 10 bases fit TRBD2. The CDR3 is 18 amino acids. Germline V lookup: CDR1 MNHNS, CDR2 SASEGT. With V trimmed by 1 base and J by 8 bases, 14 bases remained unmatched. CDR3 protein: CASSEGSPLLAGVYIQYF. Here the CDR3 DNA reads TGTGCCAGCAGTGAAGGGTCACCTCTTCTAGCGGGAGTATACATTCAGTACTTC.

The V call is TRBV29-1, the J call TRBJ2-1; TRBD2 might be the D (5 bases). Trimming took off 4 bases at V and 4 bases at J, with 11 bases between the two ends. The CDR3 covers 13 residues. Germline assignment: CDR1 SQVTM and CDR2 ANQGSEA. CDR3 DNA sequence: TGCAGCGTTGGACTGACTACTTACAATGAGCAGTTCTTC. It specifies CSVGLTTYNEQFF.

J is TRBJ2-7 and V is TRBV19; perhaps TRBD1 as D (5 bases). The CDR3 consists of 17 residues. The germline V gene encodes CDR1 LNHDA and CDR2 SQIVND (reference sequence). V was clipped by 8 bases and J by 0 bases, with 23 bases between them. CDR3 region: CASQSRTGGPASYEQYV. CDR3 in DNA: TGTGCCAGTCAGAGCCGAACAGGCGGACCTGCCTCCTACGAGCAGTACGTC.

A word on this clonotype: A read error may be the cause here, since a much bigger clone is one base away. The J gene is TRBJ1-2, the V gene TRBV5-6; no clear D. The CDR3 contains 15 residues. Germline V gene sequence: CDR1 SGHDT, CDR2 YYEEEE. Here the CDR3 DNA reads TGTGCCAGCAGCTTGGGCGTGGATTTTAACTATAGCTACACCTTC. This sequence encodes CASSLGVDFNYSYTF.

The gene calls are TRBV5-4 and TRBJ1-3; 7 bases fit TRBD1. V lost 4 bases and J lost 11; bases outside the gene matches: 6. Per germline, CDR1 SGHNT and CDR2 YYREEE (reference sequence). The CDR3 length is 12 residues. The DNA of the CDR3 is TGTGCCAGCAGCCTGAGACAGGGATCCATATATTTT. Translation: CASSLRQGSIYF.

This clonotype occurred once. V gene TRBV19 combines with J gene TRBJ1-1, with 7 bases lining up with TRBD1. In germline, CDR1 is LNHDA, CDR2 SQIVND (reference sequence). J gave up 4 bases and V 5 bases, and 4 bases lay outside the gene matches. CDR3 size: 13 residues. CDR3 amino acids: CASSVDRATEAFF. The CDR3 nucleotides read TGTGCCAGTAGTGTCGACAGGGCCACTGAAGCTTTCTTT.

The V gene is TRBV6-2 or TRBV6-3, the J gene TRBJ2-1; TRBD2 matches at 10 bases. CDR1 is MNHEY, CDR2 SVGEGT, per germline. This CDR3 region has 17 residues. V dropped 4 bases and J dropped 4; count of bases not matched to a gene: 10. DNA of the CDR3: TGTGCCAGCAGTTCATCGCGGACTAGCGGTATTTACAATGAGCAGTTCTTC. This translates into CASSSSRTSGIYNEQFF.

This clonotype was counted between two and nine times. The chain carries TRBV20-1 and TRBJ1-5; 9 bases align to TRBD1. V gave up 3 bases and J gave up 1 base; unmatched junction bases: 19. The CDR3 sequence is 20 residues long. Germline-derived CDR1 and CDR2 are DFQATT and SNEGSKA (reference sequence). CDR3 amino acids: CSASRNPGQGWPGSNQPQHF. CDR3 bases: TGCAGTGCTAGCCGGAATCCGGGACAGGGATGGCCGGGGAGCAATCAGCCCCAGCATTTT.

The J gene is TRBJ2-1, the V gene TRBV6-2 or TRBV6-3, with D hard to call. This CDR3 contains 14 residues. V lost 0 bases, J lost 8 bases, and 11 bases lay in between. Germline CDR1 MNHEY, CDR2 SVGEGT. CDR3 coding DNA: TGTGCCAGCAGTTACTCGATGTCCCGGGATGAGCAGTTCTTC. Translated, it gives CASSYSMSRDEQFF.

The chain links TRBV27 to TRBJ1-1, with D tentatively TRBD1 (6 bases). Germline V lookup: CDR1 MNHEY, CDR2 SMNVEV (reference sequence). The CDR3 has 14 amino acids. Between the trimmed V and J ends, which lost 6 bases and 4 bases, there was a span of 15 bases. DNA for the CDR3: TGTGCCAGCAGCCGTCCAGGGGAGGGCACTGAAGCTTTCTTT. It encodes CASSRPGEGTEAFF.

Turning to this clonotype: A read error is likely, as this CDR3 ends without the conserved phenylalanine or tryptophan. The chain combines TRBV19 with TRBJ1-1, with D unclear. The CDR3 spans 13 residues. The germline gives CDR1 LNHDA, CDR2 SQIVND (reference sequence). V lost 6 bases and J 5 bases, leaving 13 bases between the germline ends. CDR3: CASSESGWTEAFL. Here the CDR3 DNA reads TGTGCCAGTAGCGAAAGTGGCTGGACTGAAGCTTTCCTT.